These 32 T cell receptor beta chains came from one sample sequenced in a study of regulatory T cells in long-lasting Graves disease. Time point meaning: persistent/refractory GD, antithyroid drugs over 5 years with positive TRAb. From PBMCs, RNA was extracted and then used to make the TCR library. Relying on iRepertoire HTBI primers and Arm-PCR of CDR3 regions, the team built TCR beta libraries. MiXCR, applied by TCRdb to the multiplex PCR reads, yields one record per CDR3 protein. The sample includes some 330,000 distinct CDR3 sequences, 20% to 25% of them seen just once. The specimen comprised peripheral blood mononuclear cells (PBMCs), sampled when the disease was refractory, from a patient treated with antithyroid drugs. The receptor source for this set is a middle-aged woman with Graves disease.

With respect to this clonotype: A much bigger clone sits one base away, suggesting this may be a read error. This chain joins TRBV28 and TRBJ2-7; D gene unclear. There are 15 residues in the CDR3. Per germline, CDR1 MDHEN and CDR2 SYDVKM. DNA for the CDR3: TGTGCCAGCAGCGGTCCCGGGCGGCTTCTCTACGGGCAGTACTTC. Amino acid sequence: CASSGPGRLLYGQYF.

This clonotype was detected ten times or more. V is TRBV19 and J is TRBJ1-1; D is uncertain. The CDR3 has 13 amino acids. Germline loops: CDR1 LNHDA, CDR2 SQIVND (reference sequence). V was clipped by 0 bases and J by 1 base, with 3 bases between them. The CDR3 here is CASSIDGNTEAFF. In DNA, the CDR3 is TGTGCCAGTAGTATAGACGGGAACACTGAAGCTTTCTTT.

This clonotype appeared many times. The V gene is TRBV6-5, the J gene TRBJ2-5; 8 nucleotides align to TRBD1. CDR3 size: 14 residues. The germline CDR1 and CDR2 sequences are MNHEY and SVGAGI. Germline trimming cut 3 bases from V and 4 bases from J; bases unmatched to any gene: 4. The chain's CDR3 is CASSYLTGGETQYF. The CDR3 nucleotides read TGTGCCAGCAGTTATCTAACAGGGGGAGAGACCCAGTACTTC.

The V and J genes are TRBV6-9 and TRBJ2-7; 9 bases fit TRBD2. Germline V gene sequence: CDR1 MNHGY, CDR2 SVAAGI. The junction had 14 bases not matched to a gene; V was cut back by 3 bases and J by 2 bases. The CDR3 sequence is 18 residues long. As DNA, the CDR3 is TGTGCCAGCAGTTACTCTTTGAGGCGACTAGCGGAAACCTACGAGCAGTACTTC. As protein: CASSYSLRRLAETYEQYF.

The rearrangement joins TRBV7-9 to TRBJ2-7, with TRBD2 identical over 9 bases. Germline-derived CDR1 and CDR2 are SEHNR and FQNEAQ (reference sequence). The junction had 7 bases not matched to a gene; V was cut back by 4 bases and J by 3 bases. The CDR3 covers 15 residues. CDR3 sequence: CASSSIAGAFYEQYF. The CDR3 region has the DNA TGTGCCAGCAGCTCCATAGCGGGAGCCTTCTACGAGCAGTACTTC.

This rearrangement joins TRBV5-1 to TRBJ2-4, with 7 bases that match TRBD2. The CDR3 totals 14 residues. Germline V CDR1 and CDR2: SGHRS, YFSETQ. V shed 2 bases, J shed 8 bases, and the junction held 7 bases outside the gene matches. This chain's CDR3 is CASSFIGRLHIQYF. As DNA, the CDR3 is TGCGCCAGCAGCTTTATCGGGAGGTTACACATTCAGTACTTC. The full variable domain, rest sourced from reference TRBV5-1 and TRBJ2-4, is KAGVTQTPRYLIKTRGQQVTLSCSPISGHRSVSWYQQTPGQGLQFLFEYFSETQRNKGNFPGRFSGRQFSNSRSEMNVSTLELGDSALYLCASSFIGRLHIQYFGAGTRLSVL.

On this clonotype: This sequence may be a read error, since a much larger clone differs from it by one base. The conserved phenylalanine or tryptophan normally closing the CDR3 is absent here, so this likely arose from a read error. For the CDR3, the DNA is TGTGCCAGCTCCGGGACAGTCGAAGAGACCCAGTACCTC. Translating it yields CASSGTVEETQYL. V gene TRBV3-1 combines with J gene TRBJ2-5; 7 bases align to TRBD1. CDR3 length equals 13 residues. The V gene end was trimmed by 8 bases and the J gene end by 3 bases; junction bases not matched to a gene: 6. Germline V gene sequence: CDR1 LGHDT, CDR2 YNNKEL (reference sequence).

This clonotype was detected ten times or more. The gene calls are TRBV28 and TRBJ1-2, with 7 bases identical to TRBD1. The J segment lost 8 bases and the V segment lost 5 bases, leaving 8 bases of the junction unmatched. From germline, CDR1 is MDHEN and CDR2 SYDVKM. The CDR3 covers 13 residues. The CDR3 region is CASSRDRLRGYTF. CDR3 nucleotide sequence: TGTGCCAGCAGTCGGGACAGACTTAGGGGCTACACCTTC.

Ten or more counts support this clonotype. The rearrangement uses TRBV3-1 and TRBJ1-4; possible D gene TRBD1, 5 bases. The germline CDR1 and CDR2 sequences are LGHDT and YNNKEL (reference sequence). The CDR3 loop spans 14 amino acids. The V and J ends lost 6 bases and 4 bases respectively, with 12 bases between them. The DNA of the CDR3 is TGTGCCAGCAGTCCGGGGCGATATAATGAAAAACTGTTTTTT. Encoded protein: CASSPGRYNEKLFF.

At least ten counts were recorded for this clonotype. This sequence joins TRBV7-2 and TRBJ2-2, with D perhaps TRBD1 or TRBD2 (6 bases each). The CDR3 has 14 amino acids. Trimming took off 6 bases at V and 4 bases at J, with 12 bases between the two ends. Germline lookup yields CDR1 SGHTA and CDR2 FQGNSA. The CDR3 nucleotides read TGTGCCAGCAGGAATTCGGGGGCCACCGGGGAGCTGTTTTTT. The encoded protein is CASRNSGATGELFF.

This clonotype was seen ten or more times. The chain recombines TRBV7-9 with TRBJ1-1; TRBD1 might be the D (5 bases). CDR3 length: 14 residues. V was pared by 2 bases and J by 2 bases, with 9 bases between. In germline, CDR1 is SEHNR, CDR2 FQNEAQ (reference sequence). The CDR3 here is CASSLNGGNTEAFF. Here the CDR3 DNA reads TGTGCCAGCAGCTTAAATGGGGGAAACACTGAAGCTTTCTTT.

The table lists this clonotype with many counts. The chain couples TRBV28 to TRBJ1-5, with D possibly being TRBD1 (5 bases). The germline CDR1 and CDR2 sequences are MDHEN and SYDVKM. Trimming cost V 7 bases and J 3 bases, with 19 bases left between them. The CDR3 has 16 residues. The CDR3 region is CASTDPGRGDNQPQHF. CDR3 bases: TGTGCCAGCACTGACCCCGGCCGAGGGGACAATCAGCCCCAGCATTTT.

J is TRBJ1-2 and V is TRBV29-1; unclear D gene. In germline, CDR1 is SQVTM, CDR2 ANQGSEA. The CDR3 is 12 amino acids. V gave up 4 bases and J gave up 7 bases, with 13 bases separating them. The CDR3 is CSVAIGLGGYTF. CDR3 DNA sequence: TGCAGCGTTGCGATTGGGCTGGGTGGCTACACCTTC.

This clonotype came up a few times. The chain uses TRBV18 and TRBJ2-5; no reliable D call. V lost 0 bases and J 1 base, leaving 6 bases between the germline ends. Germline V gene sequence: CDR1 KGHSH, CDR2 LQKENI. The CDR3 spans 14 residues. CDR3 in DNA: TGTGCCAGCTCACCACCTACCCTCCAAGAGACCCAGTACTTC. Translation: CASSPPTLQETQYF.

This clonotype was counted only a few times. This CDR3 is CASSSVVAGTDQYF. The CDR3 bases are TGTGCCAGTAGTTCGGTGGTAGCGGGAACCGACCAGTACTTC. The chain uses TRBV19 and TRBJ2-7; 8 bases match TRBD2. Germline lookup yields CDR1 LNHDA and CDR2 SQIVND (reference sequence). Unmatched junction bases numbered 13, after V lost 5 bases and J lost 10 bases. The CDR3 covers 14 residues.

The CDR3 DNA sequence: TGTGCCAGCAGTCAATACTCATCAGATACGCAGTATTTT. Its protein is CASSQYSSDTQYF. The rearrangement uses TRBV27 and TRBJ2-3; unclear D gene. The CDR3 covers 13 residues. The germline V and J ends were trimmed by 5 bases and 4 bases, with 10 bases remaining between them. The germline CDR1 and CDR2 sequences are MNHEY and SMNVEV (reference sequence).

Many counts were recorded for this clonotype. CDR3 region: CASSDRGNTEAFF. The CDR3 DNA is TGTGCCAGCAGCGACAGGGGGAACACTGAAGCTTTCTTT. The chain combines TRBV19 with TRBJ1-1; 8 nucleotides agree with TRBD1. CDR3 length equals 13 residues. Unmatched junction bases numbered 4, after V lost 9 bases and J lost 1 base. Germline V gene sequence: CDR1 LNHDA, CDR2 SQIVND (reference sequence).

This clonotype was seen a few times. The rearrangement links TRBV6-1 to TRBJ1-5; D may be TRBD1 (5 bases). Germline V gene data show CDR1 as MNHNS and CDR2 as SASEGT. The length of the CDR3 is 14 residues. The V and J ends lost 2 bases and 5 bases respectively, with 10 bases between them. The CDR3 is CASSEYLRDQPQHF. CDR3 nucleotides: TGTGCCAGCAGTGAATATCTCAGGGATCAGCCCCAGCATTTT.

This clonotype occurred many times. The chain has TRBV29-1 and TRBJ2-2; 9 nucleotides line up with TRBD2. Germline CDR1 SQVTM, CDR2 ANQGSEA. The CDR3 covers 16 residues. The V gene end was trimmed by 4 bases and the J gene end by 4 bases; junction bases not matched to a gene: 10. The CDR3 nucleotides are TGCAGCGTTGCGAGATATAGGACTAGCGTCACCGGGGAGCTGTTTTTT. Protein product: CSVARYRTSVTGELFF.

In this sample, this clonotype turned up once. This may be a read error: a much more frequent sequence differs by one nucleotide. The chain is built from TRBV7-2 and TRBJ1-5; the D is unclear. This CDR3 has 15 residues. Germline lookup yields CDR1 SGHTA and CDR2 FQGNSA. CDR3 DNA sequence: TGTGCCAGCAGCCAACGGACGGAGATAAATCAGCCCCTGCATTTT. It encodes CASSQRTEINQPLHF.

This clonotype has ten or more counts. The chain is built from TRBV7-8 and TRBJ1-1; D not certain. The CDR3 loop spans 15 amino acids. Deletions cut 6 bases from V and 1 base from J, with 15 bases between. Germline CDR1 and CDR2: SGHVS and FQNEAQ. The CDR3 DNA reads as TGTGCCAGCAGTCCCACTGAGGTCCCGAACACTGAAGCTTTCTTT. As protein: CASSPTEVPNTEAFF.

This clonotype was seen many times. J is TRBJ1-1 and V is TRBV2, with D possibly being TRBD1 (6 bases). Trimming took off 8 bases at V and 5 bases at J, with 18 bases between the two ends. The V gene's germline CDR1 is SNHLY and CDR2 FYNNEI. The CDR3 loop spans 14 amino acids. In nucleotides, the CDR3 is TGTGCCAGCCGCGTCGCGGGGGGGCGGACTGAAGCTTTCTTT. Its translation: CASRVAGGRTEAFF.

This clonotype was seen ten or more times. This sequence joins TRBV11-2 and TRBJ2-5, with D tentatively TRBD2 (6 bases). The CDR3 extends over 13 amino acids. Germline V gives CDR1 SGHAT, CDR2 FQNNGV. V dropped 3 bases and J dropped 5 bases, with 10 bases sitting between them. CDR3 region: CASSFGLRETQYF. In nucleotides, the CDR3 is TGTGCCAGCAGCTTCGGACTAAGGGAGACCCAGTACTTC.

Turning to this clonotype: The junction differs from germline at one of its ends, possibly a read error. The chain recombines TRBV3-1 with TRBJ2-4, with 9 bases aligning to TRBD2. Germline values: CDR1 LGHDT, CDR2 YNNKEL (reference sequence). The CDR3 has 13 residues. This CDR3 is CASSRELSGRRFF. DNA of the CDR3: TGTGCCAGCAGCCGAGAACTAAGCGGGAGGCGGTTCTTC.

This clonotype appeared many times. The chain links TRBV27 to TRBJ2-7, with 9 bases that match TRBD2. CDR1 and CDR2 (germline): MNHEY, SMNVEV (reference sequence). J lost 2 bases, V lost 2 bases, and 4 bases had no gene match. CDR3 size: 15 residues. The CDR3 region has the DNA TGTGCCAGCAGTTTAACTGGCGGGAGGGCCTACGAGCAGTACTTC. As protein: CASSLTGGRAYEQYF.

In its sample, this clonotype was seen a few times. The J gene is TRBJ2-7, the V gene TRBV27; no reliable D call. CDR1 and CDR2 (germline): MNHEY, SMNVEV (reference sequence). This CDR3 has 15 residues. With 5 bases removed from V and 4 bases from J, the gap between germline ends came to 18 bases. Written as DNA, the CDR3 is TGTGCCAGCAGTCTGACGTTCGGAAGTGTGTACGAGCAGTACTTC. It specifies CASSLTFGSVYEQYF.

The chain recombines TRBV7-2 with TRBJ1-5; D gene ambiguous. CDR1 and CDR2 from the germline V gene are SGHTA and FQGNSA. Trimming cost V 5 bases and J 5 bases, with 10 bases left between them. CDR3 length: 13 amino acids. CDR3 nucleotides: TGTGCCAGCAGCGAGTCCGGCGATCAGCCCCAGCATTTT. Translation: CASSESGDQPQHF.

This clonotype was detected only a few times. The V gene is TRBV5-6, the J gene TRBJ2-6, with no clear D. Looked up from germline, CDR1 is SGHDT and CDR2 is YYEEEE. CDR3 length equals 17 residues. Trimming shortened V by 0 bases and J by 0 bases, and 10 bases separated the two germline ends. DNA for the CDR3: TGTGCCAGCAGCTTGGGTGTATGGTTCTCTGGGGCCAACGTCCTGACTTTC. Protein: CASSLGVWFSGANVLTF.

The rearrangement uses TRBV10-3 and TRBJ2-5; TRBD2 matches 8 bases. V lost 7 bases and J lost 0; bases outside the gene matches: 7. The CDR3 is 15 residues long. The germline V gene encodes CDR1 ENHRY and CDR2 SYGVKD. For the CDR3, the DNA is TGTGCCATCATGGGAGCGGGAGCTCACCAAGAGACCCAGTACTTC. This gives the protein CAIMGAGAHQETQYF.

The chain has TRBV7-2 and TRBJ2-7; TRBD2 is a possible D gene (6 bases). Deletions cut 1 base from V and 3 bases from J, with 10 bases between. Germline CDR1 SGHTA, CDR2 FQGNSA. The CDR3 length is 14 residues. CDR3: CASSLGRGNYEQYF. The CDR3 DNA is TGTGCCAGCAGCTTAGGTCGGGGGAACTACGAGCAGTACTTC.

The chain uses TRBV6-1 and TRBJ1-5; TRBD1 matches at 8 bases. The J segment lost 3 bases and the V segment lost 5 bases, leaving 3 bases of the junction unmatched. This CDR3 spans 14 amino acids. Germline CDR1 is MNHNS and CDR2 is SASEGT. CDR3 amino acids: CASSQTGANQPQHF. In DNA form, the CDR3 reads TGTGCCAGCAGTCAGACAGGGGCCAATCAGCCCCAGCATTTT.

This clonotype was detected only a few times. This chain links TRBV6-1 with TRBJ2-1; 8 bases align to TRBD1. Looked up from germline, CDR1 is MNHNS and CDR2 is SASEGT. After removal of 4 bases from V and 6 bases from J, the junction contained 5 bases not matched to a gene. CDR3 length: 14 residues. The CDR3 protein is CASSVTGVPNEQFF. The CDR3 DNA is TGTGCCAGCAGTGTGACAGGGGTTCCCAATGAGCAGTTCTTC.